This T cell receptor (beta chain) came from a study of control samples from healthy donors and cancer patients. TCRdb's table, derived via immunoSEQ multiplex PCR, lists solely in-frame clones and lacks some. This sample has under 80,000 clones, with roughly 94% found just once. CDR3 length equals 12 residues. V was trimmed by 3 bases and J by 8 bases, leaving 5 bases between them. The J gene is TRBJ1-6, the V gene TRBV12-3 or TRBV12-4; unclear D gene. Sequencing input: blood. This sequence originates from a woman aged 40 to 50 in good health. CDR3 loop: CASSFSDSPLHF. DNA of the CDR3: TGTGCCAGCAGTTTTAGTGATTCACCCCTCCACTTT.